These T cell receptor beta chains were read from a single sample in a study of T cells in Graves' hyperthyroidism and ophthalmopathy. TCRdb recomputed calls from the multiplex PCR reads with MiXCR, one row per CDR3 protein. The table lists approximately 380,000 distinct CDR3 sequences, over 11% of them singletons. Input material: blood. The receptors were gathered from a man aged 45-60 years with Graves' ophthalmopathy. The CDR3 runs from the conserved cysteine through the conserved F or W. Fields, in order: J gene, CDR3 length, V gene, clone size, D gene, CDR3 DNA, CDR3 protein. A D gene is named only where the DNA matches it firmly. Not every row has a clone size; where given, it reads once, few, many or a size class.

J gene: TRBJ2-2
CDR3 length: 14
V gene: TRBV7-6
clone size: few
D gene: -
CDR3 DNA: TGTGCCAGCAGCCTAGGAGTCGGAGGCGGGGAGCTGTTTTTT
CDR3 protein: CASSLGVGGGELFF

J gene: TRBJ1-3
CDR3 length: 14
V gene: TRBV9
clone size: few
D gene: -
CDR3 DNA: TGTGCCAGCAGCGTAGGAGGGGCTGGAAACACCATATATTTT
CDR3 protein: CASSVGGAGNTIYF

J gene: TRBJ2-7
CDR3 length: 17
V gene: TRBV2
clone size: many
D gene: TRBD2
CDR3 DNA: TGTGCCAGCAGTGAAGGGGGGACTAGCGGGCCCCTCTACGAGCAGTACTTC
CDR3 protein: CASSEGGTSGPLYEQYF

J gene: TRBJ2-7
CDR3 length: 15
V gene: TRBV7-9
clone size: many
D gene: -
CDR3 DNA: TGTGCCAGCAGCCGGGTCGGTTCGGGGTCCTACGAGCAGTACTTC
CDR3 protein: CASSRVGSGSYEQYF

J gene: TRBJ2-7
CDR3 length: 14
V gene: TRBV28
clone size: many
D gene: TRBD2
CDR3 DNA: TGTGCCAGCGTGGGACTAGCGGGAGTCTACGAGCAGTACTTC
CDR3 protein: CASVGLAGVYEQYF

J gene: TRBJ2-7
CDR3 length: 12
V gene: TRBV6-2/TRBV6-3
clone size: -
D gene: -
CDR3 DNA: TGTGCCAGCTGGGGTGGGAGCTACGAGCAGTACTTC
CDR3 protein: CASWGGSYEQYF

J gene: TRBJ2-1
CDR3 length: 16
V gene: TRBV4-1
clone size: few
D gene: TRBD2
CDR3 DNA: TGCGCCAGCAGCCGGAGAGCGGGAGCTATCGACAATGAGCAGTTCTTC
CDR3 protein: CASSRRAGAIDNEQFF

J gene: TRBJ2-1
CDR3 length: 18
V gene: TRBV14
clone size: -
D gene: TRBD2
CDR3 DNA: TGTGCCAGCAGCCAGGTCAGACTAGCGGGAGCCTCCTACAATGAGCAGTTCTTC
CDR3 protein: CASSQVRLAGASYNEQFF

J gene: TRBJ1-2
CDR3 length: 12
V gene: TRBV20-1
clone size: many
D gene: -
CDR3 DNA: TGCAGTGCTAGTGTGCGCGGCTATGGCTACACCTTC
CDR3 protein: CSASVRGYGYTF

J gene: TRBJ1-2
CDR3 length: 13
V gene: TRBV19
clone size: few
D gene: -
CDR3 DNA: TGTGCCAGCCAGAGAGGGGAAGGGTATGGCTACACCTTC
CDR3 protein: CASQRGEGYGYTF

J gene: TRBJ2-5
CDR3 length: 15
V gene: TRBV6-1
clone size: many
D gene: TRBD2
CDR3 DNA: TGTGCCAGCAGCATTAGCGGGAGGGCCGGGGAGACCCAGTACTTC
CDR3 protein: CASSISGRAGETQYF

J gene: TRBJ2-5
CDR3 length: 14
V gene: TRBV5-1
clone size: few
D gene: TRBD1
CDR3 DNA: TGCGCCAGCAGCTACAATACAGGGGAAGAGACCCAGTACTTC
CDR3 protein: CASSYNTGEETQYF

J gene: TRBJ2-1
CDR3 length: 15
V gene: TRBV27
clone size: many
D gene: -
CDR3 DNA: TGTGCCAGCAGTTTAGGGCAGGCCGGGTCCAATGAGCAGTTCTTC
CDR3 protein: CASSLGQAGSNEQFF

J gene: TRBJ2-7
CDR3 length: 12
V gene: TRBV30
clone size: many
D gene: TRBD2
CDR3 DNA: TGTGCCTGGGGGGGACTATCCTACGAGCAGTACTTC
CDR3 protein: CAWGGLSYEQYF

J gene: TRBJ2-2
CDR3 length: 14
V gene: TRBV30
clone size: -
D gene: -
CDR3 DNA: TGTGCCTGGAGTCTCTCTCGGGGCACCGGGGAGCTGTTTTTT
CDR3 protein: CAWSLSRGTGELFF

J gene: TRBJ2-3
CDR3 length: 15
V gene: TRBV20-1
clone size: -
D gene: TRBD2
CDR3 DNA: TGCAGTGCTAGACCTCCGGGACTAGCGGCAGATACGCAGTATTTT
CDR3 protein: CSARPPGLAADTQYF

J gene: TRBJ2-7
CDR3 length: 14
V gene: TRBV12-3/TRBV12-4
clone size: many
D gene: -
CDR3 DNA: TGTGCCAGCAGTGTACGAGCGAGAAATTACGAGCAGTACTTC
CDR3 protein: CASSVRARNYEQYF

J gene: TRBJ1-1
CDR3 length: 15
V gene: TRBV18
clone size: many
D gene: -
CDR3 DNA: TGTGCCAGCTCACCCAGGACCCTGGGGGACACTGAAGCTTTCTTT
CDR3 protein: CASSPRTLGDTEAFF

J gene: TRBJ2-3
CDR3 length: 16
V gene: TRBV19
clone size: -
D gene: -
CDR3 DNA: TGTGCCAGTAGTCTTCCGGGGACTCCCAACACAGATACGCAGTATTTT
CDR3 protein: CASSLPGTPNTDTQYF

J gene: TRBJ2-1
CDR3 length: 15
V gene: TRBV7-6
clone size: many
D gene: TRBD1
CDR3 DNA: TGTGCCAGCAGCTTAACCGGGACAGGGTACAATGAGCAGTTCTTC
CDR3 protein: CASSLTGTGYNEQFF

J gene: TRBJ1-6
CDR3 length: 14
V gene: TRBV3-1
clone size: many
D gene: -
CDR3 DNA: TGTGCCAGCAGCCAAGGCAGGGGTAGGACGCCCCTCCACTTT
CDR3 protein: CASSQGRGRTPLHF

J gene: TRBJ2-7
CDR3 length: 14
V gene: TRBV28
clone size: -
D gene: TRBD1
CDR3 DNA: TGTGCCAGCAGTTTCGGACAGGGGGTCTACGAGCAGTACTTC
CDR3 protein: CASSFGQGVYEQYF

J gene: TRBJ2-7
CDR3 length: 16
V gene: TRBV19
clone size: -
D gene: TRBD1
CDR3 DNA: TGTGCCAGTAGTAGGGGACAGGGGGCCGACTCCTACGAGCAGTACTTC
CDR3 protein: CASSRGQGADSYEQYF

J gene: TRBJ1-6
CDR3 length: 20
V gene: TRBV6-6
clone size: many
D gene: -
CDR3 DNA: TGTGCCAGCAGTTACGCTCCGGGACGGTACTCTAGCTCCTATAATTCACCCCTCCACTTT
CDR3 protein: CASSYAPGRYSSSYNSPLHF

J gene: TRBJ2-1
CDR3 length: 14
V gene: TRBV5-1
clone size: many
D gene: -
CDR3 DNA: TGCGCCAGCTCCACCGAGGGCCGTATGGATGAGCAGTTCTTC
CDR3 protein: CASSTEGRMDEQFF

J gene: TRBJ2-3
CDR3 length: 17
V gene: TRBV4-1
clone size: many
D gene: TRBD2
CDR3 DNA: TGCGCCAGCAGCCAAAGAGTCGTAGCGGGTAACACAGATACGCAGTATTTT
CDR3 protein: CASSQRVVAGNTDTQYF

J gene: TRBJ2-3
CDR3 length: 15
V gene: TRBV29-1
clone size: many
D gene: -
CDR3 DNA: TGCAGCGCTGGGGAGACGGAAGCTAGCACAGATACGCAGTATTTT
CDR3 protein: CSAGETEASTDTQYF

J gene: TRBJ2-1
CDR3 length: 13
V gene: TRBV2
clone size: many
D gene: -
CDR3 DNA: TGTGCCAGCAGGCACCTATCCTACAATGAGCAGTTCTTC
CDR3 protein: CASRHLSYNEQFF

J gene: TRBJ2-7
CDR3 length: 12
V gene: TRBV20-1
clone size: many
D gene: -
CDR3 DNA: TGCAGTGTAGGCAGGGACTTCGACGAGCAGTACTTC
CDR3 protein: CSVGRDFDEQYF

J gene: TRBJ2-3
CDR3 length: 14
V gene: TRBV20-1
clone size: -
D gene: -
CDR3 DNA: TGCAGTGCTAGAGATTTGGCTAGCGTCGGTACGCAGTATTTT
CDR3 protein: CSARDLASVGTQYF

J gene: TRBJ2-3
CDR3 length: 17
V gene: TRBV18
clone size: many
D gene: TRBD2
CDR3 DNA: TGTGCCAGCTCACCAAGTTGGACGGGAGGAGGTTTGGATACGCAGTATTTT
CDR3 protein: CASSPSWTGGGLDTQYF

J gene: TRBJ2-3
CDR3 length: 15
V gene: TRBV20-1
clone size: many
D gene: -
CDR3 DNA: TGCAGTGCTGGGATAGGAGGGCCGTGGTCGTTTGCGCAGTATTTT
CDR3 protein: CSAGIGGPWSFAQYF

J gene: TRBJ2-5
CDR3 length: 14
V gene: TRBV3-1
clone size: many
D gene: -
CDR3 DNA: TGTGCCAGCAGCTTTGGACAGACCGAAGAGACCCAGTACTTC
CDR3 protein: CASSFGQTEETQYF

J gene: TRBJ2-7
CDR3 length: 14
V gene: TRBV20-1
clone size: -
D gene: -
CDR3 DNA: TGCAGTGCCCCCAGAGACGTCCAACTTTACGAGCAGTACTTC
CDR3 protein: CSAPRDVQLYEQYF

J gene: TRBJ2-7
CDR3 length: 12
V gene: TRBV20-1
clone size: many
D gene: TRBD2
CDR3 DNA: TGCAGTGCTAGCTCTAGCGGCTACGAGCAGTACTTC
CDR3 protein: CSASSSGYEQYF

J gene: TRBJ2-5
CDR3 length: 14
V gene: TRBV5-1
clone size: -
D gene: -
CDR3 DNA: TGCGCCAGCAGCTTCTCGACAGGAGAAGAGACCCAGTACTTC
CDR3 protein: CASSFSTGEETQYF

J gene: TRBJ2-7
CDR3 length: 15
V gene: TRBV10-3
clone size: many
D gene: TRBD2
CDR3 DNA: TGTGCCATCAGTGACCCCGGACTAGATACCTACGAGCAGTACTTC
CDR3 protein: CAISDPGLDTYEQYF

J gene: TRBJ2-1
CDR3 length: 18
V gene: TRBV6-6
clone size: many
D gene: TRBD2
CDR3 DNA: TGTGCCAGCAGTTACCTCACCCAACTAGCGGGGACGTACAATGAGCAGTTCTTC
CDR3 protein: CASSYLTQLAGTYNEQFF

J gene: TRBJ1-2
CDR3 length: 13
V gene: TRBV6-2/TRBV6-3
clone size: -
D gene: -
CDR3 DNA: TGTGCCAGCAGCCAGGACACAGACTATGGCTACACCTTC
CDR3 protein: CASSQDTDYGYTF

J gene: TRBJ2-1
CDR3 length: 16
V gene: TRBV28
clone size: many
D gene: TRBD2
CDR3 DNA: TGTGCCAGCAGTTCCGGACTAGCGGGACCTTACAATGAGCAGTTCTTC
CDR3 protein: CASSSGLAGPYNEQFF

J gene: TRBJ2-2
CDR3 length: 14
V gene: TRBV20-1
clone size: many
D gene: -
CDR3 DNA: TGCAGTGCTCGATTAAGGACGGCTACCGGGAAGCTGTTTTTT
CDR3 protein: CSARLRTATGKLFF

J gene: TRBJ2-7
CDR3 length: 16
V gene: TRBV5-1
clone size: many
D gene: TRBD1
CDR3 DNA: TGCGCCAGCAGCTTGGTGGACAGGCTAGAGGGCTACGAGCAGTACTTC
CDR3 protein: CASSLVDRLEGYEQYF

J gene: TRBJ2-5
CDR3 length: 14
V gene: TRBV20-1
clone size: -
D gene: -
CDR3 DNA: TGCAGTGCTAGGCCCGGACAATCGGGAGAGACCCAGTACTTC
CDR3 protein: CSARPGQSGETQYF

J gene: TRBJ2-1
CDR3 length: 13
V gene: TRBV5-1
clone size: many
D gene: -
CDR3 DNA: TGCGCCAGCAGCTTAAGGGTAGGGAATGAGCAGTTCTTC
CDR3 protein: CASSLRVGNEQFF

J gene: TRBJ2-7
CDR3 length: 17
V gene: TRBV2
clone size: -
D gene: -
CDR3 DNA: TGTGCCAGCGGGGGAGCCACGGACGCTCCCACCCTCTACGAGCAGTACTTC
CDR3 protein: CASGGATDAPTLYEQYF

J gene: TRBJ2-1
CDR3 length: 14
V gene: TRBV28
clone size: -
D gene: TRBD1
CDR3 DNA: TGTGCCACCTATGGGACAGCCCTTTACAATGAGCAGTTCTTC
CDR3 protein: CATYGTALYNEQFF

J gene: TRBJ2-3
CDR3 length: 14
V gene: TRBV12-3/TRBV12-4
clone size: many
D gene: -
CDR3 DNA: TGTGCCAGCAGTTTAGGGGCACAGGGTGATACGCAGTATTTT
CDR3 protein: CASSLGAQGDTQYF

J gene: TRBJ2-6
CDR3 length: 14
V gene: TRBV3-1
clone size: many
D gene: -
CDR3 DNA: TGTGCCAGCAGCCAACTCTCTGGGGCCAACGTCCTGACTTTC
CDR3 protein: CASSQLSGANVLTF

J gene: TRBJ2-1
CDR3 length: 14
V gene: TRBV24-1
clone size: many
D gene: TRBD1
CDR3 DNA: TGTGCCACCAGTGATTTTGGGACAGGGCTTGAGCAGTTCTTC
CDR3 protein: CATSDFGTGLEQFF